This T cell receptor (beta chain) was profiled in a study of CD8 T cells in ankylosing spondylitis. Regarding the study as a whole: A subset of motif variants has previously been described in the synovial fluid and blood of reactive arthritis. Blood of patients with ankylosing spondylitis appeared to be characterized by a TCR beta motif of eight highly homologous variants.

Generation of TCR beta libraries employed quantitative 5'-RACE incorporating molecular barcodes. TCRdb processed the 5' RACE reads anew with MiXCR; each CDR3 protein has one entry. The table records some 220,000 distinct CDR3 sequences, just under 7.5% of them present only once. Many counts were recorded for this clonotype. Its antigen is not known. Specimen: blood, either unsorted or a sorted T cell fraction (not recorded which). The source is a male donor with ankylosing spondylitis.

The CDR3 region has the DNA TGTGCCACCCTCGACGGAGCTGGATACGAGCAGTACTTC. This gives the protein CATLDGAGYEQYF. The chain has TRBV27 and TRBJ2-7; D ambiguous. The CDR3 sequence is 13 residues long. Germline CDR1 and CDR2: MNHEY and SMNVEV (reference sequence). The germline V and J ends were trimmed by 10 bases and 4 bases, with 17 bases remaining between them.